The 10 T cell receptor beta chains listed next were all sequenced from one sample in a study of CD8 T cells in ankylosing spondylitis. Antigens of these TCRs are unknown. TCRdb re-derived calls from the 5' RACE reads in MiXCR, one entry per CDR3 protein. This table holds about 200,000 distinct CDR3 sequences, approximately 7.3% found once. Study conclusions and caveats: Seemingly distinctive of ankylosing spondylitis blood was a TCR beta motif formed by eight highly homologous variants.

Sequences were obtained from blood, either unsorted or a sorted T cell fraction (not recorded which). All receptors come from a male donor with ankylosing spondylitis.

As to this clonotype: A much larger clonotype is one base distant, so this may be a read error. The CDR3 DNA reads as TGCAGCGTTACGGTGGCCCCCTACGAGCAGTACTTC. This codes for CSVTVAPYEQYF. The chain employs TRBV29-1 and TRBJ2-7; D call uncertain. The CDR3 has 12 amino acids. Germline CDR1 and CDR2: SQVTM and ANQGSEA. V lost 5 bases and J lost 2, with 10 bases in between.

This clonotype was seen a handful of times. The chain uses TRBV6-5 and TRBJ2-7; 8 bases agree with TRBD1. CDR3 length: 16 residues. Germline V gene sequence: CDR1 MNHEY, CDR2 SVGAGI. V shed 0 bases, J shed 3 bases, and the junction held 7 bases outside the gene matches. The chain's CDR3 is CASSYSRTGIHYEQYF. In DNA form, the CDR3 reads TGTGCCAGCAGTTACTCGAGGACAGGGATTCACTACGAGCAGTACTTC.

This clonotype was counted at least ten times. One end of the junction varies from germline; a read error may be responsible. J is TRBJ2-1 and V is TRBV4-1, with TRBD2 matching over 8 bases. The CDR3 extends over 15 amino acids. Germline CDR1 reads MGHRA; CDR2 reads YSYEKL. CDR3 in amino acids: CASSPSGSSYNEQFF. For the CDR3, the DNA is TGTGCCAGCAGTCCCAGCGGGAGCTCCTACAATGAGCAGTTCTTC.

This clonotype was counted ten times or more. This rearrangement joins TRBV7-3 to TRBJ2-3; TRBD2 matches at 7 bases. The ends lost 4 bases at V and 0 bases at J; junction bases unmatched: 1. In germline, CDR1 is SGHTA, CDR2 FQGTGA. The CDR3 has 14 residues. The CDR3 reads CASSSGGSTDTQYF. The CDR3, as DNA: TGTGCCAGCAGCTCCGGGGGGAGCACAGATACGCAGTATTTT.

This clonotype has ten or more counts. This chain uses TRBV9 with TRBJ1-1; D gene unclear. The V end was cut by 0 bases, the J end by 3 bases, with 12 bases between. The CDR3 is 15 residues long. Germline values: CDR1 SGDLS, CDR2 YYNGEE. As DNA, the CDR3 is TGTGCCAGCAGCGTAGGTGGGGTCGGCTACACTGAAGCTTTCTTT. This sequence encodes CASSVGGVGYTEAFF. The full variable domain, in which reference TRBV9 and TRBJ1-1 provide the parts outside the CDR3, is DSGVTQTPKHLITATGQRVTLRCSPRSGDLSVYWYQQSLDQGLQFLIQYYNGEERAKGNILERFSAQQFPDLHSELNLSSLELGDSALYFCASSVGGVGYTEAFFGQGTRLTVV.

In this sample, this clonotype turned up many times. The J gene is TRBJ2-1, the V gene TRBV12-5, with 9 bases fitting TRBD2. The trim removed 3 bases at V and 7 bases at J, leaving 7 bases unmatched. Germline loops: CDR1 LGHNT, CDR2 FRNRAP. The CDR3 is made up of 15 amino acids. The CDR3 is CASGLLAGSLNEQFF. CDR3 bases: TGTGCTAGTGGTTTACTAGCGGGCTCATTAAATGAGCAGTTCTTC.

There are many counts of this clonotype. This chain connects TRBV28 to TRBJ2-7; 9 nucleotides match TRBD1. V was pared by 5 bases and J by 3 bases, with 11 bases of the junction left unmatched. The CDR3 extends over 16 amino acids. The germline V gene encodes CDR1 MDHEN and CDR2 SYDVKM. The CDR3 spells CASSILTGGNFYEQYF. The CDR3 DNA follows: TGTGCCAGCAGTATTCTGACAGGGGGAAATTTCTACGAGCAGTACTTC.

Many counts were recorded for this clonotype. V is TRBV24-1 and J is TRBJ1-3; TRBD1 is a possible D gene (5 bases). This CDR3 contains 13 residues. Germline CDR1 and CDR2: KGHDR and SFDVKD. V lost 9 bases and J 2 bases, leaving 10 bases between the germline ends. In DNA, the CDR3 is TGTGCCACCTCCCCGGACACTGGAAACACCATATATTTT. Its translation: CATSPDTGNTIYF.

This clonotype was counted a few times. The chain carries TRBV11-2 and TRBJ2-1; D might be TRBD2 (7 bases). V was cut by 1 base and J by 9 bases, with 19 bases left in between. CDR1 SGHAT and CDR2 FQNNGV come from the germline V gene. CDR3 length: 16 residues. The CDR3, as DNA: TGTGCCAGCAGCTTAGTAGGGGGGGGACACTGGGGTGAGCAGTTCTTC. Protein product: CASSLVGGGHWGEQFF.

This clonotype was observed at least ten times. This rearrangement joins TRBV6-2 or TRBV6-3 to TRBJ2-2; 7 bases align to TRBD2. The V gene's germline CDR1 is MNHEY and CDR2 SVGEGT. This CDR3 has 15 residues. Unmatched junction bases numbered 4, after V lost 6 bases and J lost 0 bases. The CDR3 DNA follows: TGTGCCAGCAGGCCCCTAGCGGCGAACACCGGGGAGCTGTTTTTT. Encoded protein: CASRPLAANTGELFF.